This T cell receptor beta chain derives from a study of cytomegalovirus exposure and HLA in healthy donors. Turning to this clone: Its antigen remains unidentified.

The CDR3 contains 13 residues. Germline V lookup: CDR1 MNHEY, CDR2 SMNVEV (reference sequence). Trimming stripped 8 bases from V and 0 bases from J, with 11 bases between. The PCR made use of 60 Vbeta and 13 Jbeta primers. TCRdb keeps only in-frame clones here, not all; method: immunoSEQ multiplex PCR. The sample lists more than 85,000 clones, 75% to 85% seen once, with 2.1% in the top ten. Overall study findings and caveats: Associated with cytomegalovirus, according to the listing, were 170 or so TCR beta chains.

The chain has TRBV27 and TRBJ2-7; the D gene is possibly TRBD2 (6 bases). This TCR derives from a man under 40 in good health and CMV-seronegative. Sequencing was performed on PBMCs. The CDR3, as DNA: TGTGCCAGCTGGTCCGGGAGCTCCTACGAGCAGTACTTC. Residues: CASWSGSSYEQYF.